The clone carrying this T cell receptor beta chain is labeled medium-sized (0.01 to 0.1%). The data originate from a study of T cells in localized non-small cell lung cancer. The repertoire was sequenced with immunoSEQ multiplex PCR; TCRdb's copy has only in-frame clones and lacks some. The table shows around 64,000 clones, with roughly nine tenths occurring only once. Germline V gene lookup returns CDR1 GTSNPN and CDR2 SVGIG (reference sequence). The CDR3 contains 12 residues. V was cut by 3 bases and J by 2 bases, with 7 bases left in between. The input for sequencing was peripheral blood, taken before any cancer treatment. The sequence came from a man aged 35 to 69 with stage I lung adenocarcinoma. The chain combines TRBV30 with TRBJ1-1; D is unclear. CDR3: CAWSSSNTEAFF. The CDR3, as DNA: TGTGCCTGGAGCAGTTCCAACACTGAAGCTTTCTTT.